The entry below describes one T cell receptor beta chain. The record originates from a study of blood T cell repertoires in COVID-19. Across the whole study: Whether acute or convalescent, the COVID-19 samples came from the United States, Italy and Spain. Sources were T cells, B-cell-depleted T cells, or PBMCs; the material itself was cDNA or gDNA.

CDR1 is LNHNV and CDR2 is YYDKDF in the germline V gene (reference sequence). V shed 1 base and J 9 bases; nucleotides not matched to a gene: 4. The CDR3 contains 15 residues. The repertoire was sequenced with immunoSEQ multiplex PCR; TCRdb's copy has only in-frame clones and lacks some. Among 30,000 to 45,000 clones listed, about 81% were seen once. The J gene is TRBJ1-5, the V gene TRBV15, with 12 positions matching TRBD1. The sample consisted of peripheral blood. The clonotype comes from a human donor in a cohort sampled during active or convalescent COVID-19. The donor label of this sample is uncertain. The CDR3, as DNA: TGTGCCACCAGCAGAGCGGGACAGGGGGCTGGGCCCCAGCATTTT. Protein: CATSRAGQGAGPQHF.